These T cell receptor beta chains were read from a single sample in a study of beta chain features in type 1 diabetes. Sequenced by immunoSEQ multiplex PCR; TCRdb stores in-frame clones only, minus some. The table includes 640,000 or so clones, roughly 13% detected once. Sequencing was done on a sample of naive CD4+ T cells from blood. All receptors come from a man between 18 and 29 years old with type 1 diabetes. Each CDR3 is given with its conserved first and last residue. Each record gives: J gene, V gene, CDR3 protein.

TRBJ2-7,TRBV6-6,CASSYANLDYEQYF
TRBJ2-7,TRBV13,CASSHRDRDYEQYF
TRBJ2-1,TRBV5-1,CASSPPLLAGGYNEQFF
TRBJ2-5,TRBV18,CASAQLAFDAETQYF
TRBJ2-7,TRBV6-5,CASRYGTAYEQYF
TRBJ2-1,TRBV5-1,CASSSLSGSYLTEQFF
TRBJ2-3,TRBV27,CASSLMGTDTQYF
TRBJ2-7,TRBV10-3,CATANWEREAPEQYF
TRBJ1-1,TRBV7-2,CASSAGRNTEAFF
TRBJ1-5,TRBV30,CAWSLPGQPNQPQHF
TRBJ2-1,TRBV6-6,CASSYSGFDTDEQFF
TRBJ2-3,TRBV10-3,CAISDPAGGLIDTDTQYF
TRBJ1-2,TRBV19,CASSDRAGAPGYTF
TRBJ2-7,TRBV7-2,CASSPGTGTYEQYF
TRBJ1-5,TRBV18,CASSPTGGDQPQHF
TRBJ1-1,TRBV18,CASSLINMNTEAFF
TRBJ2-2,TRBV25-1,CASSLSGGAGELFF
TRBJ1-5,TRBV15,CATSRDMGPGDQPQHF
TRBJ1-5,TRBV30,CAWSGVQAQPQHF
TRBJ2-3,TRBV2,CASRRDIASTDTQYF
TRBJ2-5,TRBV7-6,CASSSGTSKETQYF
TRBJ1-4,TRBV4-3,CASSPQGFNEKLFF
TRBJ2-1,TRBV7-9,CASSLFGQGPDEQFF
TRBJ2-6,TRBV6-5,CASSYSGGAGANVLTF
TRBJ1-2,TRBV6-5,CASSYQTFPANYGYTF
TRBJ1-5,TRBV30,CAWSTRLDQPQHF
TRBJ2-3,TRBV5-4,CASSLSLLPTDTQYF
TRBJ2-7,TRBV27,CASSLRRQGYEQYF
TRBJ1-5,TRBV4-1,CASSPGTGINQPQHF
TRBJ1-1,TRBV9,CASSVDGQGHTEAFF
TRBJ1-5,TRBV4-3,CASSQDRRQPQHF
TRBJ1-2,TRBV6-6,CASSSGQGIYGYTF
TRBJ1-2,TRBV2,CASSSGVYYGYTF
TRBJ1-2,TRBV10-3,CAISESRDYGYTF
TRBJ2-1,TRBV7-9,CASSLASGAQQFF
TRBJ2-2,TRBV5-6,CASSLLRPRNTGELFF
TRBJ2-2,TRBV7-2,CASSLVAPLTGELFF
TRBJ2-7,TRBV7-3,CASSLSGGSNEQYF
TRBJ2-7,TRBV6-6,CASSSLGGPISYEQYF
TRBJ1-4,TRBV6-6,CASSHRDGNEKLFF
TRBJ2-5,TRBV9,CASSVAFTKETQYF
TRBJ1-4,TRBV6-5,CASKVQGATNEKLFF
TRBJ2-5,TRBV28,CASFTSNSWGTQYF
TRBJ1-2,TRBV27,CASSLLDRGRRGYTF
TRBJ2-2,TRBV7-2,CASSPRLAGGTGELFF
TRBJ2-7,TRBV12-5,CASESPGGEQYF
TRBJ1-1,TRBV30,CASQKNTEAFF
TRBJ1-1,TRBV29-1,CSVAGTAMNTEAFF
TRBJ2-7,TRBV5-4,CASSPGQGEGYEQYF
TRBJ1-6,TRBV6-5,CASSLRKGGNSPLHF
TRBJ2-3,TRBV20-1,CSAATDTQYF
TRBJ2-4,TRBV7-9,CASSPRGLAKNIQYF
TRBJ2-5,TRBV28,CASSSPSRVGARETQYF
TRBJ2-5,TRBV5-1,CASSLRGERGETQYF
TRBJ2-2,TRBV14,CASSLDRGRVGTGELFF
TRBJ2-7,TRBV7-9,CASSLQGAYEQYF